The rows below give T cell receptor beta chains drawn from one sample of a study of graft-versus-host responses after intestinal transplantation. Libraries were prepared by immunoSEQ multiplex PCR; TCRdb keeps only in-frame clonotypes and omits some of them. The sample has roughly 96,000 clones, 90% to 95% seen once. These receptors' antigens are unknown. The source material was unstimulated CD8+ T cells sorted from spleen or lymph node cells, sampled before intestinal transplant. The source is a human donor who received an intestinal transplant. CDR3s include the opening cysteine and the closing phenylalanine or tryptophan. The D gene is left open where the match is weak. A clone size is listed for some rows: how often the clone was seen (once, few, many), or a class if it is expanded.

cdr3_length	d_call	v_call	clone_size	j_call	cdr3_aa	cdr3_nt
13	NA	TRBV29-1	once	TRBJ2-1	CSVVAVLYNEQFF	TGCAGCGTTGTGGCGGTCCTCTACAATGAGCAGTTCTTC
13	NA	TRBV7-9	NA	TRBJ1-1	CASSLEGATEAFF	TGTGCCAGCAGCTTAGAAGGGGCCACTGAAGCTTTCTTT
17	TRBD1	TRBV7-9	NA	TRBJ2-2	CASSSVMAGGGSGELFF	TGTGCCAGCAGCTCCGTTATGGCAGGGGGCGGCTCCGGGGAGCTGTTTTTT
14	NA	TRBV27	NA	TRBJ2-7	CASSRSGPPYEQYF	TGTGCCAGCAGCCGCAGCGGGCCTCCCTACGAGCAGTACTTC
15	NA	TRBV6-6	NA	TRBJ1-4	CASSYLQGGHEKLFF	TGTGCCAGCAGTTACCTACAGGGAGGGCATGAAAAACTGTTTTTT
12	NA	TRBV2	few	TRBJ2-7	CASTGGGVEQYF	TGTGCCAGCACTGGAGGAGGGGTCGAGCAGTACTTC
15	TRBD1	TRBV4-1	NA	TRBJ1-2	CASSPVGQGSGGYTF	TGCGCCAGCAGCCCGGTGGGACAGGGCTCGGGGGGCTACACCTTC
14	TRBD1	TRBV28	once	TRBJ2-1	CASSLAGGNNEQFF	TGTGCCAGCAGTTTGGCAGGGGGTAACAATGAGCAGTTCTTC
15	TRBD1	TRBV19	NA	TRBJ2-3	CASSMVAGGADTQYF	TGTGCCAGTAGTATGGTCGCAGGGGGCGCAGATACGCAGTATTTT
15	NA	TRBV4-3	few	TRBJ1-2	CASSQDRGTPGGYTF	TGCGCCAGCAGCCAAGATCGGGGAACCCCGGGGGGCTACACCTTC
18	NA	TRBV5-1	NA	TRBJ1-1	CASSPTFKDRWRNTEAFF	TGCGCCAGCAGCCCCACGTTTAAAGACAGGTGGCGCAACACTGAAGCTTTCTTT
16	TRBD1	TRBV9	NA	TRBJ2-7	CASSISGQAMPYEQYF	TGTGCCAGCAGCATTTCAGGACAGGCCATGCCCTACGAGCAGTACTTC
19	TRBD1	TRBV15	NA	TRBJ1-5	CATSRDGGGQGLSNQPQHF	TGTGCCACCAGCAGAGATGGGGGGGGACAGGGCCTTAGCAATCAGCCCCAGCATTTT
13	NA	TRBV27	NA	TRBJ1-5	CASSWGGTQPQHF	TGTGCCAGCAGTTGGGGAGGGACTCAGCCCCAGCATTTT
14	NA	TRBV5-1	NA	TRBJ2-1	CASRQQQGSNEQFF	TGCGCCAGCAGGCAACAACAGGGATCCAATGAGCAGTTCTTC
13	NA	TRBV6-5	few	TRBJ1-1	CASSPQVNTEAFF	TGTGCCAGCAGTCCGCAGGTGAACACTGAAGCTTTCTTT
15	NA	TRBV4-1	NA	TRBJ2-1	CASSQVPRGVDEQFF	TGCGCCAGCAGCCAAGTCCCGCGGGGTGTGGATGAGCAGTTCTTC
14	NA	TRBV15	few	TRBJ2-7	CATSSGTLWDEQYF	TGTGCCACCAGCAGCGGGACTCTTTGGGACGAGCAGTACTTC
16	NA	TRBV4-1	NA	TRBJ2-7	CASSQDIDRALYEQYF	TGCGCCAGCAGCCAAGATATCGACAGAGCCCTCTACGAGCAGTACTTC
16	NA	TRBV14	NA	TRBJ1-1	CASSQEEKGVNTEAFF	TGTGCCAGCAGCCAAGAAGAGAAGGGGGTTAACACTGAAGCTTTCTTT
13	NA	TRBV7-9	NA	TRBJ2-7	CASTQAGYYEQYF	TGTGCCAGCACCCAGGCGGGGTATTACGAGCAGTACTTC
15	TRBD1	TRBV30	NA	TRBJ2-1	CAWEETGQGLNEQFF	TGTGCCTGGGAGGAGACCGGACAGGGGTTGAATGAGCAGTTCTTC
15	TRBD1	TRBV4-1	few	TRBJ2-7	CASSQGGQGAYEQYF	TGCGCCAGCAGCCAAGGGGGACAGGGTGCCTACGAGCAGTACTTC
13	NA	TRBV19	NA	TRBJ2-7	CASSTGHLYEQYF	TGTGCCAGTAGTACTGGACACTTATACGAGCAGTACTTC
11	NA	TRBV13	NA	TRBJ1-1	CASSPPTEAFF	TGTGCCAGCAGCCCCCCGACTGAAGCTTTCTTT
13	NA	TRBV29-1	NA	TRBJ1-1	CSVEDRENTEAFF	TGCAGCGTTGAAGACCGAGAGAACACTGAAGCTTTCTTT
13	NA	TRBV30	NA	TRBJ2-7	CAWQTGGQGEQYF	TGTGCCTGGCAAACGGGGGGCCAGGGCGAGCAGTACTTC
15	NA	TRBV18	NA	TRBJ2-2	CASSRARGNTGELFF	TGTGCCAGCTCACGGGCCAGGGGGAACACCGGGGAGCTGTTTTTT
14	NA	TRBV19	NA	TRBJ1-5	CASSAPWGDQPQHF	TGTGCCAGTAGTGCCCCATGGGGGGATCAGCCCCAGCATTTT
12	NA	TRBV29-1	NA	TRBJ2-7	CSVLTAPYEQYF	TGCAGCGTCCTGACTGCCCCCTACGAGCAGTACTTC
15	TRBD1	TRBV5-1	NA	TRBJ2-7	CASSKGQALTYEQYF	TGCGCCAGCAGCAAAGGACAGGCACTAACCTACGAGCAGTACTTC
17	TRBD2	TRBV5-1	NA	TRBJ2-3	CASSLELTSARTDTQYF	TGCGCCAGCAGCTTGGAGTTGACTAGCGCCCGCACAGATACGCAGTATTTT
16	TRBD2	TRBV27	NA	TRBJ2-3	CASSSPLAGSTDTQYF	TGTGCCAGCAGTTCGCCTCTAGCGGGAAGCACAGATACGCAGTATTTT
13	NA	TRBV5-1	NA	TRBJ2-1	CASSLTEGDEQFF	TGCGCCAGCAGCTTGACCGAAGGAGATGAGCAGTTCTTC
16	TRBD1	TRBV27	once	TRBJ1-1	CASSRTGGVWDTEAFF	TGTGCCAGCAGTCGGACAGGGGGAGTATGGGACACTGAAGCTTTCTTT
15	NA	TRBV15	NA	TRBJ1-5	CATSSPRDNNQPQHF	TGTGCCACCAGCAGCCCCCGGGACAACAATCAGCCCCAGCATTTT
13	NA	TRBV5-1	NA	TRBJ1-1	CASSQQANTEAFF	TGCGCCAGCAGCCAACAGGCCAACACTGAAGCTTTCTTT
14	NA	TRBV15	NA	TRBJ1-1	CATSRDIRDPEAFF	TGTGCCACCAGCAGAGATATCAGGGATCCTGAAGCTTTCTTT
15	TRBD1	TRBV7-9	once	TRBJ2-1	CASSPLGDSYNEQFF	TGTGCCAGCAGCCCCCTTGGGGACAGCTACAATGAGCAGTTCTTC
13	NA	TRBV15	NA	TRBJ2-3	CATSRSGTDTQYF	TGTGCCACCAGCAGATCTGGCACAGATACGCAGTATTTT
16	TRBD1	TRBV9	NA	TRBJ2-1	CASSEYDRASYNEQFF	TGTGCCAGCAGCGAATATGACAGGGCCTCCTACAATGAGCAGTTCTTC
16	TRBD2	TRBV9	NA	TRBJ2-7	CASSGGLAGNSYEQYF	TGTGCCAGCAGCGGGGGACTAGCGGGTAACTCCTACGAGCAGTACTTC
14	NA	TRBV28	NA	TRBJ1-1	CASQRERENTEAFF	TGTGCCAGCCAGCGGGAACGAGAGAACACTGAAGCTTTCTTT
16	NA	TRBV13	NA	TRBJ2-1	CASSPSTEGSYNEQFF	TGTGCCAGCAGCCCAAGCACAGAAGGCTCCTACAATGAGCAGTTCTTC
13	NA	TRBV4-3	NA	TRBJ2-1	CASSQSVYNEQFF	TGCGCCAGCAGCCAATCGGTCTACAATGAGCAGTTCTTC
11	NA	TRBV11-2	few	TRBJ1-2	CASGRGYGYTF	TGTGCCAGCGGGAGGGGGTATGGCTACACCTTC
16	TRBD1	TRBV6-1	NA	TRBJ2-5	CASSQDSGTEQETQYF	TGTGCCAGCAGTCAAGATTCAGGGACAGAGCAAGAGACCCAGTACTTC
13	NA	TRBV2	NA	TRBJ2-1	CASSDTGANEQFF	TGTGCCAGCAGTGATACGGGAGCGAATGAGCAGTTCTTC
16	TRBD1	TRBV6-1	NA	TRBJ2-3	CASSGGGTGRTDTQYF	TGTGCCAGCAGTGGGGGGGGGACAGGGAGGACAGATACGCAGTATTTT
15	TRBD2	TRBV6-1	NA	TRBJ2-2	CASSDLAGHTGELFF	TGTGCCAGCAGTGATCTAGCGGGACACACCGGGGAGCTGTTTTTT
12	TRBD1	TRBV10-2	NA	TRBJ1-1	CASSWTGAEAFF	TGCGCCAGCAGTTGGACAGGGGCTGAAGCTTTCTTT
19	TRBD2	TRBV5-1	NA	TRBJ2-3	CASSLGDKLAGIEENTQYF	TGCGCCAGCAGCTTGGGGGACAAACTAGCGGGAATAGAGGAGAATACGCAGTATTTT
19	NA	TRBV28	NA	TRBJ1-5	CASSARHPHLQYSNQPQHF	TGTGCCAGCTCAGCCCGACACCCGCATCTCCAATATAGCAATCAGCCCCAGCATTTT